These 30 T cell receptor beta chains came from one sample sequenced in a study of T-cell reconstitution after alpha-beta-depleted transplantation in children. Unique molecular identifiers were used in preparing the TCRbeta library. Via MiXCR, TCRdb re-called the PCR reads, giving one row per CDR3 protein. The profile covers approximately 800,000 distinct CDR3 sequences, with around 15% appearing a single time and approximately 5% taken by the ten largest. Sequencing was performed on PBMCs, mostly from graft donor cells, taken 360 days after TCRalphabeta/CD19-depleted stem cell transplant. The receptors shown here come from a male patient between 5 and 17 years old who had a stem cell transplant for acute lymphoblastic leukemia, so the T cells may come from the graft donor.

V gene TRBV28 combines with J gene TRBJ2-7, with a possible D match to TRBD2 (5 bases). Germline V gene data show CDR1 as MDHEN and CDR2 as SYDVKM. The CDR3 totals 20 residues. The V and J ends lost 3 bases and 3 bases respectively, with 30 bases between them. DNA for the CDR3: TGTGCCAGCAGTTTGCGCTACCGTCGCGGGCCGGTCGCCCCTTTCTACGAGCAGTACTTC. Amino acids: CASSLRYRRGPVAPFYEQYF.

This clonotype appeared a few times. This sequence joins TRBV20-1 and TRBJ1-1; D not certain. V lost 7 bases, J lost 2 bases, and 2 bases lay in between. Germline-derived CDR1 and CDR2 are DFQATT and SNEGSKA (reference sequence). CDR3 length: 9 residues. DNA of the CDR3: TGCAGTGTCAACACTGAAGCTTTCTTT. It translates to CSVNTEAFF.

There are a few counts of this clonotype. The V and J genes are TRBV4-1 and TRBJ1-2; D call uncertain. The CDR3 is 15 amino acids. Germline CDR1 and CDR2: MGHRA and YSYEKL. V dropped 1 base and J dropped 5 bases, with 14 bases sitting between them. Here the CDR3 DNA reads TGCGCCAGCAGCCAAGGATGGGCCTTGGGTTATGGCTACACCTTC. Translation: CASSQGWALGYGYTF.

This chain connects TRBV11-2 to TRBJ2-1; D not certain. V was pared by 3 bases and J by 0 bases, with 9 bases between. Germline V gene data show CDR1 as SGHAT and CDR2 as FQNNGV. The CDR3 contains 15 residues. The CDR3 is CASSLLDFSYNEQFF. The CDR3 nucleotides read TGTGCCAGCAGCTTGCTCGACTTCTCCTACAATGAGCAGTTCTTC.

This clonotype has more than one count but fewer than ten. The chain recombines TRBV20-1 with TRBJ2-3, with D tentatively TRBD2 (5 bases). Deletions cut 6 bases from V and 8 bases from J, with 15 bases between. CDR3 length equals 12 residues. Looked up from germline, CDR1 is DFQATT and CDR2 is SNEGSKA (reference sequence). In DNA form, the CDR3 reads TGCAGTGCGGGGTCCGGGGAAGGTACGCAGTATTTT. The encoded protein is CSAGSGEGTQYF.

The gene calls are TRBV15 and TRBJ1-2; 8 nucleotides line up with TRBD1. The CDR3 covers 15 residues. J lost 6 bases, V lost 3 bases, and 9 bases had no gene match. The germline gives CDR1 LNHNV, CDR2 YYDKDF (reference sequence). CDR3 residues: CATSSYRGTYHGYTF. Written as DNA, the CDR3 is TGTGCCACCAGCAGCTACAGGGGGACGTATCATGGCTACACCTTC.

This clonotype has more than one count but fewer than ten. The chain carries TRBV18 and TRBJ2-7, with 13 nucleotides matching TRBD2. The ends lost 3 bases at V and 3 bases at J; junction bases unmatched: 11. This CDR3 is built from 18 residues. Germline V CDR1 and CDR2: KGHSH, LQKENI. CDR3 DNA: TGTGCCAGCTCACCCAACGCGGGACTAGCGGGATCAAACTACGAGCAGTACTTC. Translated: CASSPNAGLAGSNYEQYF. Full variable domain (rest looked up from reference TRBV18 and TRBJ2-7): NAGVMQNPRHLVRRRGQEARLRCSPMKGHSHVYWYRQLPEEGLKFMVYLQKENIIDESGMPKERFSAEFPKEGPSILRIQQVVRGDSAAYFCASSPNAGLAGSNYEQYFGPGTRLTVT.

This clonotype was counted a few times. This sequence joins TRBV12-3 or TRBV12-4 and TRBJ2-7; D unresolved. The CDR3 length is 9 residues. Trimming took off 6 bases at V and 9 bases at J, with 6 bases between the two ends. In DNA, the CDR3 is TGTGCCAGCAGCCTCGTGCAGTACTTC. Translated: CASSLVQYF.

The sample holds a few counts of this clonotype. CDR3 in amino acids: CASTNGRFDEQFF. CDR3 DNA: TGTGCCAGCACGAACGGGAGGTTCGATGAGCAGTTCTTC. The chain is built from TRBV6-2 or TRBV6-3 and TRBJ2-1; 7 bases agree with TRBD2. The CDR3 length is 13 residues. CDR1 is MNHEY, CDR2 SVGEGT, per germline. Trimming cost V 7 bases and J 8 bases; bases outside gene matches: 8.

This clonotype showed up just once. The genes are TRBV11-2 and TRBJ2-5; 7 bases map to TRBD2. Germline values: CDR1 SGHAT, CDR2 FQNNGV. V shed 3 bases and J 2 bases; nucleotides not matched to a gene: 6. There are 15 residues in the CDR3. In DNA form, the CDR3 reads TGTGCCAGCAGCTTCCCCGGACTAGGACAAGAGACCCAGTACTTC. Protein sequence: CASSFPGLGQETQYF.

This clonotype turned up a few times. The CDR3 loop is CSARDLGEMETQYF. Here the CDR3 DNA reads TGCAGTGCTAGAGATTTAGGGGAGATGGAGACCCAGTACTTC. The genes are TRBV20-1 and TRBJ2-5; D assignment may be TRBD1 or TRBD2 (5 bases each). Germline loops: CDR1 DFQATT, CDR2 SNEGSKA (reference sequence). The CDR3 runs 14 residues. V was trimmed by 0 bases and J by 5 bases, leaving 13 bases between them.

This clonotype appeared a few times. The gene calls are TRBV11-1 and TRBJ2-1; TRBD1 agrees at 9 bases. This CDR3 has 18 residues. V lost 4 bases, J lost 5 bases, and 15 bases stayed unmatched. Germline V CDR1 and CDR2: SGHAT, FQDESV (reference sequence). CDR3 region: CASSSGTLRDRVHNEQFF. The CDR3 DNA follows: TGTGCCAGCAGCTCCGGTACTCTTCGGGACAGGGTTCACAATGAGCAGTTCTTC.

The chain is built from TRBV4-2 and TRBJ2-1; weak D call: TRBD2 (6 bases). The CDR3 is 16 residues long. Germline CDR1 LGHNA, CDR2 YNFKEQ. Trimming shortened V by 0 bases and J by 7 bases, and 16 bases separated the two germline ends. As DNA, the CDR3 is TGTGCCAGCAGCCAAGATCGACCGGGAGCTGTAAATGAGCAGTTCTTC. It codes for CASSQDRPGAVNEQFF.

The sample holds a few counts of this clonotype. This chain joins TRBV29-1 and TRBJ1-1; 9 bases are shared with TRBD1. V lost 6 bases to trimming and J lost 3 bases; unmatched junction nucleotides: 5. Germline V CDR1 and CDR2: SQVTM, ANQGSEA. This CDR3 has 13 amino acids. The CDR3 sequence: CSVSGQGHTEAFF. In nucleotides, the CDR3 is TGCAGCGTCTCCGGACAGGGGCACACTGAAGCTTTCTTT.

This clonotype has a count of ten or more. V is TRBV24-1 and J is TRBJ2-1, with TRBD2 matching 7 bases. This CDR3 region has 15 residues. The J segment lost 2 bases and the V segment lost 4 bases, leaving 4 bases of the junction unmatched. Germline CDR1 reads KGHDR; CDR2 reads SFDVKD. The CDR3 DNA is TGTGCCACCAGTGACCGCGGGAGACCCTACAATGAGCAGTTCTTC. This codes for CATSDRGRPYNEQFF.

The chain recombines TRBV15 with TRBJ1-2, with D hard to call. The CDR3 runs 14 residues. CDR1 is LNHNV and CDR2 is YYDKDF in the germline V gene (reference sequence). Trimming removed 3 bases from V and 2 bases from J, with 10 bases in between. CDR3 region: CATSRDGFNYGYTF. The CDR3 bases are TGTGCCACCAGCAGGGACGGGTTCAACTATGGCTACACCTTC.

This clonotype appeared a few times. The V call is TRBV19, the J call TRBJ2-1; tentative D call: TRBD2 (6 bases). The CDR3 totals 18 residues. Trimming took 3 bases from V and 0 from J, leaving 18 bases between them. Germline V gives CDR1 LNHDA, CDR2 SQIVND (reference sequence). CDR3 residues: CASSIQRVTSSSYNEQFF. CDR3 DNA sequence: TGTGCCAGTAGTATCCAGCGGGTCACAAGCAGCTCCTACAATGAGCAGTTCTTC.

This clonotype has ten or more counts. This sequence joins TRBV5-4 and TRBJ1-1, with D tentatively TRBD1 (5 bases). The CDR3 spans 16 residues. In germline, CDR1 is SGHNT, CDR2 YYREEE (reference sequence). V lost 2 bases and J 3 bases, leaving 17 bases between the germline ends. This CDR3 reads CASSFQAGVGDTEAFF. The CDR3 nucleotides are TGTGCCAGCAGCTTCCAGGCCGGGGTAGGGGACACTGAAGCTTTCTTT.

The chain links TRBV6-2 or TRBV6-3 to TRBJ2-1; D remains unclear. CDR3 size: 13 residues. Germline V gene lookup returns CDR1 MNHEY and CDR2 SVGEGT. V was pared by 4 bases and J by 7 bases, with 11 bases between. The CDR3 protein is CASSLLIANEQFF. The CDR3 nucleotides are TGTGCCAGCAGTTTACTTATCGCAAATGAGCAGTTCTTC.

This clonotype has more than one count but fewer than ten. J is TRBJ2-5 and V is TRBV2, with 8 bases fitting TRBD1. Germline V gene lookup returns CDR1 SNHLY and CDR2 FYNNEI. V lost 8 bases, J lost 5 bases, and 10 bases stayed unmatched. CDR3 length: 14 amino acids. The CDR3 loop is CASGGGTGSETQYF. As DNA, the CDR3 is TGTGCCAGCGGAGGGGGGACAGGTTCGGAGACCCAGTACTTC.

The sample holds a few counts of this clonotype. This sequence joins TRBV7-9 and TRBJ2-5; TRBD1 matches 7 bases. Germline V gives CDR1 SEHNR, CDR2 FQNEAQ (reference sequence). Trimming removed 5 bases from V and 5 bases from J; junction bases left unmatched: 11. The CDR3 runs 15 residues. The chain's CDR3 is CASSGLTGARETQYF. The CDR3 region has the DNA TGTGCCAGCAGCGGTCTTACAGGGGCCCGGGAGACCCAGTACTTC.

The gene calls are TRBV9 and TRBJ1-4; TRBD1 matches 8 bases. V lost 0 bases and J lost 3; bases outside the gene matches: 10. CDR3 length: 18 residues. Germline CDR1 is SGDLS and CDR2 is YYNGEE. The CDR3 loop reads CASSVAPGQGVPNEKLFF. In DNA form, the CDR3 reads TGTGCCAGCAGCGTAGCTCCCGGACAGGGAGTTCCTAATGAAAAACTGTTTTTT. The full variable domain, its missing parts supplied by reference TRBV9 and TRBJ1-4, is DSGVTQTPKHLITATGQRVTLRCSPRSGDLSVYWYQQSLDQGLQFLIQYYNGEERAKGNILERFSAQQFPDLHSELNLSSLELGDSALYFCASSVAPGQGVPNEKLFFGSGTQLSVL.

CDR3 loop: CSATSSGENTGELFF. In DNA form, the CDR3 reads TGCAGTGCCACCTCTAGCGGAGAGAACACCGGGGAGCTGTTTTTT. The chain employs TRBV20-1 and TRBJ2-2, with TRBD2 matching over 7 bases. The CDR3 extends over 15 amino acids. Germline CDR1 is DFQATT and CDR2 is SNEGSKA (reference sequence). V gave up 6 bases and J gave up 1 base; unmatched junction bases: 8.

This clonotype was detected ten times or more. The V call is TRBV11-2, the J call TRBJ2-1; 11 positions agree with TRBD2. The CDR3 extends over 15 amino acids. V was clipped by 5 bases and J by 7 bases; unmatched bases: 7. CDR1 and CDR2 (germline): SGHAT, FQNNGV. CDR3 loop: CASSPMTSGTNEQFF. The CDR3 DNA reads as TGTGCCAGCAGCCCTATGACTAGCGGGACGAATGAGCAGTTCTTC. Full variable domain (missing parts from reference TRBV11-2 and TRBJ2-1): EAGVAQSPRYKIIEKRQSVAFWCNPISGHATLYWYQQILGQGPKLLIQFQNNGVVDDSQLPKDRFSAERLKGVDSTLKIQPAKLEDSAVYLCASSPMTSGTNEQFFGPGTRLTVL.

This clonotype was seen a handful of times. The chain links TRBV19 to TRBJ1-5, with D unresolved. V gave up 6 bases and J gave up 3 bases, with 12 bases separating them. The CDR3 totals 14 residues. CDR1 and CDR2 (germline): LNHDA, SQIVND (reference sequence). CDR3 loop: CASRGRQDNQPQHF. The CDR3 coding sequence is TGTGCCAGTAGGGGGAGGCAGGACAATCAGCCCCAGCATTTT.

This chain joins TRBV19 and TRBJ2-7, with TRBD2 identical over 10 bases. Germline assignment: CDR1 LNHDA and CDR2 SQIVND (reference sequence). This CDR3 contains 15 residues. J was trimmed by 2 bases and V by 6 bases; bases with no gene match: 7. CDR3 DNA sequence: TGTGCCAGTAGCTTAGCGGGAGGAATTCCCTACGAGCAGTACTTC. Amino acids: CASSLAGGIPYEQYF.

This clonotype was counted a few times. The V gene is TRBV29-1, the J gene TRBJ1-6; D not resolved. V dropped 4 bases and J dropped 5 bases, with 6 bases sitting between them. The CDR3 loop spans 12 amino acids. CDR1 is SQVTM and CDR2 is ANQGSEA in the germline V gene. CDR3 coding DNA: TGCAGCGTTGCCCAGGATAATTCACCCCTCCACTTT. This translates into CSVAQDNSPLHF. Looking up the rest from reference TRBV29-1 and TRBJ1-6 gives the full variable domain: SAVISQKPSRDICQRGTSLTIQCQVDSQVTMMFWYRQQPGQSLTLIATANQGSEATYESGFVIDKFPISRPNLTFSTLTVSNMSPEDSSIYLCSVAQDNSPLHFGNGTRLTVT.

This clonotype was observed a few times. The rearrangement joins TRBV5-1 to TRBJ2-2; 13 nucleotides agree with TRBD2. The CDR3 loop spans 20 amino acids. Germline loops: CDR1 SGHRS, CDR2 YFSETQ. The V and J ends lost 4 bases and 0 bases, in that order; junction bases with no gene match: 12. CDR3 nucleotide sequence: TGCGCCAGCAGCCGACAACCGGGACTAGCGGGGCCCGCGAACACCGGGGAGCTGTTTTTT. Encoded protein: CASSRQPGLAGPANTGELFF. Based on the CDR3 plus reference TRBV5-1 and TRBJ2-2, the full variable domain is KAGVTQTPRYLIKTRGQQVTLSCSPISGHRSVSWYQQTPGQGLQFLFEYFSETQRNKGNFPGRFSGRQFSNSRSEMNVSTLELGDSALYLCASSRQPGLAGPANTGELFFGEGSRLTVL.

This clonotype was detected only a few times. The V gene is TRBV20-1, the J gene TRBJ2-1; TRBD2 might be the D (5 bases). The CDR3 has 19 amino acids. Trimming stripped 0 bases from V and 0 bases from J, with 21 bases between. Germline lookup yields CDR1 DFQATT and CDR2 SNEGSKA (reference sequence). CDR3 nucleotide sequence: TGCAGTGCTAGAGAGATCCGAGCGGCTGGCCCCAGCTCCTACAATGAGCAGTTCTTC. Its protein product is CSAREIRAAGPSSYNEQFF.

This clonotype showed up many times. The V gene is TRBV20-1, the J gene TRBJ2-7, with no clear D. Trimming cost V 1 base and J 4 bases, with 11 bases left between them. Germline V gene data show CDR1 as DFQATT and CDR2 as SNEGSKA (reference sequence). This CDR3 has 13 amino acids. The DNA for the CDR3 is TGCAGTGCTAGAGGGTCTAGTGGGTACGAGCAGTACTTC. Amino acid sequence: CSARGSSGYEQYF.